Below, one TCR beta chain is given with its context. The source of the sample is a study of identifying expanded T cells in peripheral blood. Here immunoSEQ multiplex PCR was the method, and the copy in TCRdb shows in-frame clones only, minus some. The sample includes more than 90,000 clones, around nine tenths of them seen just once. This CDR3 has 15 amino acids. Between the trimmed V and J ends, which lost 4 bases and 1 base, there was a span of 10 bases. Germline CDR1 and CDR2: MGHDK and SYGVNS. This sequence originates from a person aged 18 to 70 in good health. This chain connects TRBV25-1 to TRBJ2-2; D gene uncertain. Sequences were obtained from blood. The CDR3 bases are TGTGCCAGCAGTGGCTCTTGGGTGAACACCGGGGAGCTGTTTTTT. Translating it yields CASSGSWVNTGELFF. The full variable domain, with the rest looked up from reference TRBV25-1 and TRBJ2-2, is EADIYQTPRYLVIGTGKKITLECSQTMGHDKMYWYQQDPGMELHLIHYSYGVNSTEKGDLSSESTVSRIRTEHFPLTLESARPSHTSQYLCASSGSWVNTGELFFGEGSRLTVL.